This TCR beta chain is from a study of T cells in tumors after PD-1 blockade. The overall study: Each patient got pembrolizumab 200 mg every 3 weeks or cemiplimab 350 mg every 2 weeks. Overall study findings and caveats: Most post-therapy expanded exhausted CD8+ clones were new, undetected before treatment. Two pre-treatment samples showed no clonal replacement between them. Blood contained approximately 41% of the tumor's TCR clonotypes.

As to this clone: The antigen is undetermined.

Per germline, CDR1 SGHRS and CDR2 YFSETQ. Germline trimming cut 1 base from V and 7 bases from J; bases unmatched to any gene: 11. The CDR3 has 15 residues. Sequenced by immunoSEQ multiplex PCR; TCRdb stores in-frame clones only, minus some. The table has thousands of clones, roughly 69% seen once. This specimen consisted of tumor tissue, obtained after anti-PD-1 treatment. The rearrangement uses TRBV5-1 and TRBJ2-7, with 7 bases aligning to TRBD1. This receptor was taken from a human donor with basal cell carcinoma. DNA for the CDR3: TGCGCCAGCAGCTTGCTCATTGGGACAGCCTGGGAGCAGTACTTC. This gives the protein CASSLLIGTAWEQYF.